A single sample gave rise to the 27 T cell receptor beta chains below, sequenced in a study of blood T cells in healthy people across ages (dated by TCRdb to the mid-2010s). The library was prepared using 5' RACE. This sample was sequenced with an Illumina HiSeq 2500. A second roughly 6 to 12 cycle PCR used a sample-barcoded 5' primer and a J-beta primer mix. TCRdb reanalyzed the raw reads on its own, using fastp at Q25 for trimming and MiXCR for clone calling, and kept in-frame beta chains. When rows share a CDR3 protein, they turn into one entry using the most common DNA and genes. The sample has over a million distinct CDR3 sequences on record, 25% of them singletons. Around 0.75% of the sample comes from the top ten. These sequences were also reported in another study, on T cells of mothers and their children.

Sequenced: blood. The receptor set was obtained from a girl aged 2 to 10 in good health.

This chain links TRBV6-1 with TRBJ1-1; D possibly corresponds to TRBD1 (5 bases). This CDR3 comprises 13 residues. V dropped 2 bases and J dropped 7 bases, with 11 bases sitting between them. The germline CDR1 and CDR2 sequences are MNHNS and SASEGT. The CDR3 DNA reads TGTGCCAGCAGTGAAAGGGGTTGGAGTGAAGCTTTCTTT. As protein: CASSERGWSEAFF.

This clonotype was picked up a small number of times. The J gene is TRBJ1-2, the V gene TRBV7-2, with 7 bases lining up with TRBD1. The CDR3 loop spans 14 amino acids. The junction had 5 bases not matched to a gene; V was cut back by 5 bases and J by 2 bases. Per the germline V gene, CDR1 is SGHTA and CDR2 is FQGNSA. The CDR3 sequence: CASSTDRTNYGYTF. In nucleotides, the CDR3 is TGTGCCAGCAGCACGGACAGGACCAACTATGGCTACACCTTC.

This clonotype was seen a handful of times. This rearrangement joins TRBV4-3 to TRBJ2-1; either TRBD1 or TRBD2 may supply D (5 bases each). The V end was cut by 5 bases, the J end by 9 bases, with 17 bases between. CDR3 length: 14 amino acids. Germline V CDR1 and CDR2: LGHNA, YSLEER. The CDR3 loop is CASSYLRTGGEQFF. CDR3 nucleotide sequence: TGCGCCAGCAGCTACCTTCGAACAGGAGGTGAGCAGTTCTTC.

The genes are TRBV2 and TRBJ2-1; 16 nucleotides agree with TRBD2. Germline lookup yields CDR1 SNHLY and CDR2 FYNNEI. This CDR3 has 16 residues. With V trimmed by 5 bases and J by 7 bases, 5 bases remained unmatched. The CDR3, as DNA: TGTGCCAGCAGTAAGGGACTAGCGGGGGGGTGGAATGAGCAGTTCTTC. Its translation: CASSKGLAGGWNEQFF.

The chain joins TRBV6-2 or TRBV6-3 to TRBJ2-1; perhaps TRBD2 as D (6 bases). The CDR3 has 17 residues. Germline V gene data show CDR1 as MNHEY and CDR2 as SVGEGT. V lost 2 bases and J lost 5, with 19 bases in between. CDR3 in DNA: TGTGCCAGCAGTTACCCCCCAGGAGGGCACAGTGACAATGAGCAGTTCTTC. Amino acid sequence: CASSYPPGGHSDNEQFF.

The table lists this clonotype with a few counts. This sequence joins TRBV7-9 and TRBJ2-1; no reliable D call. The germline gives CDR1 SEHNR, CDR2 FQNEAQ (reference sequence). Trimming pared 7 bases from V and 5 bases from J, leaving 15 bases between. The CDR3 is made up of 14 amino acids. CDR3: CASTTPEDNNEQFF. CDR3 in DNA: TGTGCCAGCACTACCCCGGAAGACAACAATGAGCAGTTCTTC.

This clonotype was recorded a few times. The rearrangement uses TRBV7-2 and TRBJ2-5; 7 bases are a match to TRBD2. The junction had 10 bases not matched to a gene; V was cut back by 4 bases and J by 5 bases. Germline V gene sequence: CDR1 SGHTA, CDR2 FQGNSA. The CDR3 covers 15 residues. Here the CDR3 reads CASSSSLGEGETQYF. The CDR3 region has the DNA TGTGCCAGCAGCTCGTCTCTGGGGGAGGGGGAGACCCAGTACTTC.

The V and J genes are TRBV29-1 and TRBJ1-1; 8 positions match TRBD1. Germline CDR1 SQVTM, CDR2 ANQGSEA. This CDR3 spans 12 amino acids. The V gene end was trimmed by 7 bases and the J gene end by 4 bases; junction bases not matched to a gene: 5. In DNA, the CDR3 is TGCAGCGGCACAACAGGGGGCACTGAAGCTTTCTTT. Its translation: CSGTTGGTEAFF.

The genes are TRBV24-1 and TRBJ2-5, with D unclear. CDR1 is KGHDR and CDR2 is SFDVKD in the germline V gene. V was shortened by 2 bases and J by 5 bases, with 20 bases between the two germline ends. The CDR3 spans 17 residues. The CDR3 spells CATSDSAETKGWETQYF. CDR3 sequence (DNA): TGTGCCACCAGTGATTCCGCCGAAACAAAGGGTTGGGAGACCCAGTACTTC.

This clonotype has only a few counts. The CDR3: CSVEVGGQSGYEQYF. DNA of the CDR3: TGCAGCGTTGAAGTAGGTGGACAATCAGGCTACGAGCAGTACTTC. The chain couples TRBV29-1 to TRBJ2-7, with TRBD1 as a possible D gene (5 bases). This CDR3 spans 15 amino acids. CDR1 SQVTM and CDR2 ANQGSEA come from the germline V gene. V was pared by 1 base and J by 3 bases, with 16 bases between.

In regard to this clonotype: This could be a read error, since a much larger clone is one nucleotide away. V gene TRBV12-3 or TRBV12-4 combines with J gene TRBJ2-5; TRBD2 matches at 7 bases. This CDR3 is 14 amino acids long. The CDR3 loop reads CASSRGERQESQYF. CDR3 DNA: TGTGCCAGCAGCCGGGGGGAACGGCAAGAGTCCCAGTACTTC.

This clonotype was detected ten times or more. V gene TRBV29-1 combines with J gene TRBJ2-5; D could derive from TRBD1 or TRBD2 (6 bases each). This CDR3 region has 19 residues. Trimming took 0 bases from V and 5 from J, leaving 28 bases between them. Germline assignment: CDR1 SQVTM and CDR2 ANQGSEA. CDR3: CSVEEGREIHQGSTETQYF. DNA of the CDR3: TGCAGCGTTGAAGAGGGCCGGGAGATCCACCAGGGGAGTACGGAGACCCAGTACTTC.

This clonotype was observed a handful of times. The chain links TRBV7-9 to TRBJ2-5, with D perhaps TRBD1 (6 bases). In germline, CDR1 is SEHNR, CDR2 FQNEAQ (reference sequence). CDR3 length equals 13 residues. V was pared by 5 bases and J by 6 bases, with 13 bases between. The DNA for the CDR3 is TGTGCCAGCAGCAGTGGGGGCGAGAAGACCCAGTACTTC. Protein product: CASSSGGEKTQYF.

This chain links TRBV29-1 with TRBJ2-7, with 7 bases matching TRBD2. The CDR3 runs 13 residues. The germline gives CDR1 SQVTM, CDR2 ANQGSEA. Losses at the gene ends were 5 bases for V and 0 bases for J; bases not matched to a gene: 4. DNA for the CDR3: TGCAGCGTTCGAGCGGGGAGCTCCTACGAGCAGTACTTC. It encodes CSVRAGSSYEQYF.

The sample holds a few counts of this clonotype. V usage is TRBV12-3 or TRBV12-4 and J usage is TRBJ2-1; the D gene is possibly TRBD2 (5 bases). Between the trimmed V and J ends, which lost 5 bases and 14 bases, there was a span of 16 bases. The CDR3 sequence is 12 residues long. CDR3: CASSPGVGWEFF. The CDR3 DNA sequence: TGTGCCAGCAGTCCCGGGGTGGGCTGGGAGTTCTTC.

The chain links TRBV5-1 to TRBJ2-7; D is unresolved. CDR3 length equals 14 residues. Germline CDR1 reads SGHRS; CDR2 reads YFSETQ. V lost 0 bases and J 3 bases, leaving 10 bases between the germline ends. The DNA of the CDR3 is TGCGCCAGCAGCTTGGCCGAAGGGTTCTACGAGCAGTACTTC. It encodes CASSLAEGFYEQYF.

The rearrangement joins TRBV19 to TRBJ2-2; a weak D match, TRBD2 (5 bases). V was pared by 6 bases and J by 5 bases, with 19 bases between. CDR1 is LNHDA, CDR2 SQIVND, per germline (reference sequence). The CDR3 is made up of 16 amino acids. Here the CDR3 reads CASSPDGGGVTGELFF. The CDR3 DNA reads as TGTGCCAGTAGCCCAGATGGAGGCGGAGTAACCGGGGAGCTGTTTTTT.

CDR3 amino acids: CASSPQGYQETQYF. CDR3 sequence (DNA): TGTGCCAGCAGTCCCCAGGGCTACCAAGAGACCCAGTACTTC. The rearrangement uses TRBV12-3 or TRBV12-4 and TRBJ2-5; D might be TRBD1 (5 bases). V was cut by 5 bases and J by 0 bases, with 10 bases left in between. CDR3 length: 14 residues.

This clonotype has more than one count but fewer than ten. In DNA form, the CDR3 reads TGTGCCAGCAGCCAAGTTTGGGGAGATAATGAGCAGTTCTTC. It is translated as CASSQVWGDNEQFF. V usage is TRBV4-2 and J usage is TRBJ2-1, with D maybe TRBD2 (5 bases). The CDR3 is 14 residues long. Trimming stripped 1 base from V and 7 bases from J, with 11 bases between. The V gene's germline CDR1 is LGHNA and CDR2 YNFKEQ.

A few counts support this clonotype. V gene TRBV7-9 combines with J gene TRBJ1-2; possible D gene TRBD1, 5 bases. The V end was cut by 5 bases, the J end by 6 bases, with 13 bases between. CDR3 size: 13 residues. Per germline, CDR1 SEHNR and CDR2 FQNEAQ (reference sequence). The CDR3 DNA is TGTGCCAGCAGCCGACCCGGGGCAGATGGCTACACCTTC. Amino acid sequence: CASSRPGADGYTF.

The V gene is TRBV29-1, the J gene TRBJ2-5, with TRBD1 matching over 7 bases. The CDR3 spans 14 residues. V shed 2 bases, J shed 4 bases, and the junction held 7 bases outside the gene matches. Germline loops: CDR1 SQVTM, CDR2 ANQGSEA. In nucleotides, the CDR3 is TGCAGCGTTGAACCCTTGACAGGGACAGAGACCCAGTACTTC. This codes for CSVEPLTGTETQYF.

This clonotype has only a few counts. The CDR3 bases are TGTGCCAGCAGTCCCGGGCTACTTTATGGCTACACCTTC. Translation gives CASSPGLLYGYTF. The chain uses TRBV12-3 or TRBV12-4 and TRBJ1-2; D ambiguous. V was pared by 5 bases and J by 5 bases, with 12 bases between. This CDR3 contains 13 residues.

V usage is TRBV20-1 and J usage is TRBJ2-1; D might be TRBD1 (6 bases). V shed 2 bases and J shed 2 bases, with 19 bases lying between them. Germline V gene sequence: CDR1 DFQATT, CDR2 SNEGSKA (reference sequence). The CDR3 sequence is 17 residues long. DNA for the CDR3: TGCAGTGCTAGATTTTTGAGTCTACAGGGCACCTACAATGAGCAGTTCTTC. Its translation is CSARFLSLQGTYNEQFF.

A few counts support this clonotype. The chain has TRBV5-1 and TRBJ1-1; D ambiguous. This CDR3 spans 16 amino acids. Trimming shortened V by 4 bases and J by 5 bases, and 21 bases separated the two germline ends. Germline V gene sequence: CDR1 SGHRS, CDR2 YFSETQ. CDR3 amino acids: CASSPLGLGRETEAFF. The CDR3 coding sequence is TGCGCCAGCAGCCCCCTTGGCCTGGGAAGAGAAACTGAAGCTTTCTTT.

The V gene is TRBV24-1, the J gene TRBJ1-2; D gene ambiguous. The V and J ends lost 5 bases and 3 bases respectively, with 12 bases between them. CDR3 size: 14 residues. Germline values: CDR1 KGHDR, CDR2 SFDVKD. The CDR3: CATSGRGNDYGYTF. For the CDR3, the DNA is TGTGCCACCAGTGGAAGAGGGAACGACTATGGCTACACCTTC.

This clonotype appeared a few times. The V and J genes are TRBV24-1 and TRBJ2-5; 9 bases are a match to TRBD1. Germline V gene lookup returns CDR1 KGHDR and CDR2 SFDVKD. The V segment lost 5 bases and the J segment 5 bases; nucleotides outside the gene matches: 11. The CDR3 covers 16 residues. The CDR3 spells CATSVPGQGMGETQYF. CDR3 sequence (DNA): TGTGCCACCAGTGTTCCGGGACAGGGTATGGGGGAGACCCAGTACTTC.

This clonotype was seen more than once but under ten times. V is TRBV7-2 and J is TRBJ2-7, with TRBD1 matching over 7 bases. J lost 6 bases, V lost 2 bases, and 10 bases had no gene match. Germline V gene sequence: CDR1 SGHTA, CDR2 FQGNSA. CDR3 size: 15 residues. The CDR3 spells CASSLYDARGLEQYF. The DNA for the CDR3 is TGTGCCAGCAGCTTATACGACGCGAGGGGGCTCGAGCAGTACTTC. The full variable domain, with the rest looked up from reference TRBV7-2 and TRBJ2-7, is GAGVSQSPSNKVTEKGKDVELRCDPISGHTALYWYRQSLGQGLEFLIYFQGNSAPDKSGLPSDRFSAERTGGSVSTLTIQRTQQEDSAVYLCASSLYDARGLEQYFGPGTRLTVT.